This T cell receptor beta chain was documented in a study of glioma-infiltrating T cells after dendritic cell vaccination. Germline loops: CDR1 MDHEN, CDR2 SYDVKM. The CDR3 has 15 amino acids. The J segment lost 7 bases and the V segment lost 4 bases, leaving 10 bases of the junction unmatched. This clone has a handful of counts. Clones were sequenced by immunoSEQ multiplex PCR, and TCRdb holds only the in-frame ones, with some missing. The sample has about 36,000 clones; approximately 84% are singletons. The V call is TRBV28, the J call TRBJ2-7; TRBD1 aligns across 10 bases. The specimen was blood, collected before dendritic cell vaccination. The receptor comes from a human donor with glioblastoma. The CDR3 loop reads CASSSVGTGAGEQYF. The CDR3 DNA reads as TGTGCCAGCAGTTCTGTGGGGACAGGGGCCGGGGAGCAGTACTTC. Full variable domain (remainder filled in from reference TRBV28 and TRBJ2-7): DVKVTQSSRYLVKRTGEKVFLECVQDMDHENMFWYRQDPGLGLRLIYFSYDVKMKEKGDIPEGYSVSREKKERFSLILESASTNQTSMYLCASSSVGTGAGEQYFGPGTRLTVT.